Below are 31 T cell receptor beta chains sequenced from a single sample in a study of OX40 agonist ivuxolimab in advanced cancers. Using immunoSEQ multiplex PCR, the repertoire was profiled, and TCRdb retains in-frame clones only, with some absent. Of 65,000 to 100,000 clones in the sample, approximately 86% are singletons; the top ten hold 0.65% to 0.95%. Sequencing used CD4+ or CD8+ T cells sorted from blood, obtained in a trial of the OX40 agonist ivuxolimab. Receptor source: an adult with an advanced solid tumor such as melanoma, head and neck, liver or kidney cancer.

The chain uses TRBV9 and TRBJ2-1; 10 nucleotides match TRBD2. Trimming removed 4 bases from V and 7 bases from J; junction bases left unmatched: 11. The germline CDR1 and CDR2 sequences are SGDLS and YYNGEE. The CDR3 has 16 amino acids. Here the CDR3 reads CASSPWGSGRSNEQFF. The CDR3 DNA reads as TGTGCCAGCAGCCCTTGGGGTAGCGGGAGGTCGAATGAGCAGTTCTTC.

In its sample, this clone was seen a few times. Written as DNA, the CDR3 is TGTGCCACCAGCAGGGGGACAGGGGAAAAACTGTTTTTT. This encodes CATSRGTGEKLFF. The chain recombines TRBV15 with TRBJ1-4; 9 bases are a match to TRBD1. The germline gives CDR1 LNHNV, CDR2 YYDKDF (reference sequence). V was clipped by 3 bases and J by 8 bases; unmatched bases: 1. The length of the CDR3 is 13 residues. The entire variable domain, with the rest obtained from reference TRBV15 and TRBJ1-4, is as follows: DAMVIQNPRYQVTQFGKPVTLSCSQTLNHNVMYWYQQKSSQAPKLLFHYYDKDFNNEADTPDNFQSRRPNTSFCFLDIRSPGLGDTAMYLCATSRGTGEKLFFGSGTQLSVL.

The J gene is TRBJ1-2, the V gene TRBV18, with D unresolved. Trimming stripped 0 bases from V and 6 bases from J, with 2 bases between. The CDR3 extends over 11 amino acids. Germline V gene sequence: CDR1 KGHSH, CDR2 LQKENI. The CDR3, as DNA: TGTGCCAGCTCACCACCACATGGCTACACCTTC. Translating gives CASSPPHGYTF.

The chain employs TRBV10-3 and TRBJ1-1; D is undetermined. The CDR3 consists of 13 residues. The germline CDR1 and CDR2 sequences are ENHRY and SYGVKD. Trimming shortened V by 6 bases and J by 0 bases, and 8 bases separated the two germline ends. The CDR3 bases are TGTGCCATCAGCGACCAGGTGAACACTGAAGCTTTCTTT. Translated, it gives CAISDQVNTEAFF.

Turning to this clone: Different DNA sequences within this sample yield the same CDR3. The rearrangement links TRBV7-9 to TRBJ2-5, with D possibly matching TRBD1 (6 bases). Germline loops: CDR1 SEHNR, CDR2 FQNEAQ (reference sequence). CDR3 length: 13 amino acids. Deletions cut 5 bases from V and 5 bases from J, with 12 bases between. The chain's CDR3 is CASSPTGRETQYF. In DNA, the CDR3 is TGTGCCAGCAGCCCGACAGGACGGGAGACCCAGTACTTC.

The chain joins TRBV9 to TRBJ2-1, with D possibly matching TRBD1 (6 bases). V was cut by 3 bases and J by 5 bases, with 15 bases left in between. CDR3 length: 15 amino acids. CDR1 and CDR2 from the germline V gene are SGDLS and YYNGEE. In DNA form, the CDR3 reads TGTGCCAGCAGCGCTTCTAGGGGGAGAAACAATGAGCAGTTCTTC. It is translated as CASSASRGRNNEQFF.

The J gene is TRBJ2-7, the V gene TRBV7-9; 16 nucleotides align to TRBD2. Germline CDR1 reads SEHNR; CDR2 reads FQNEAQ (reference sequence). V lost 5 bases to trimming and J lost 7 bases; unmatched junction nucleotides: 11. CDR3 size: 17 residues. The CDR3: CASSPTGLAGGGGEQYF. CDR3 nucleotides: TGTGCCAGCAGCCCCACGGGACTAGCGGGAGGGGGGGGTGAGCAGTACTTC.

The chain joins TRBV2 to TRBJ1-5, with a possible D match to TRBD1 (6 bases). The CDR3 extends over 15 amino acids. V was pared by 3 bases and J by 0 bases, with 9 bases between. Germline V gives CDR1 SNHLY, CDR2 FYNNEI. DNA for the CDR3: TGTGCCAGCAGTGAGGACAGTTATAGCAATCAGCCCCAGCATTTT. Amino acids: CASSEDSYSNQPQHF.

A remark on this clone: The same CDR3 also results from other DNA sequences found in this sample. The rearrangement links TRBV19 to TRBJ1-5; tentative D call: TRBD1 (5 bases). In germline, CDR1 is LNHDA, CDR2 SQIVND (reference sequence). CDR3 size: 14 residues. Trimming took off 1 base at V and 6 bases at J, with 10 bases between the two ends. This chain's CDR3 is CASSIGTGGQPQHF. CDR3 sequence (DNA): TGTGCCAGTAGTATAGGGACCGGGGGTCAGCCCCAGCATTTT.

This clone was seen a single time. The chain combines TRBV5-1 with TRBJ2-1; 7 bases fit TRBD2. Germline V gives CDR1 SGHRS, CDR2 YFSETQ. The V segment lost 3 bases and the J segment 8 bases; nucleotides outside the gene matches: 8. The CDR3 covers 14 residues. The CDR3 coding sequence is TGCGCCAGCAGCTGGGAAAGACTAGCCGATGAGCAGTTCTTC. Encoded protein: CASSWERLADEQFF.

The rearrangement links TRBV19 to TRBJ1-5; no clear D gene. Germline V CDR1 and CDR2: LNHDA, SQIVND (reference sequence). CDR3 size: 13 residues. Between the trimmed V and J ends, which lost 3 bases and 3 bases, there was a span of 6 bases. The CDR3 loop reads CASSMRDNQPQHF. The CDR3 DNA follows: TGTGCCAGTAGTATGCGGGACAATCAGCCCCAGCATTTT.

The chain links TRBV25-1 to TRBJ1-4; tentatively, D is TRBD1 (5 bases). Germline V lookup: CDR1 MGHDK, CDR2 SYGVNS. The CDR3 runs to 15 residues. Trimming took off 5 bases at V and 8 bases at J, with 18 bases between the two ends. The CDR3 DNA is TGTGCCAGCAGTAACGCCGGGGCCGGGGAGGAAAAACTGTTTTTT. As protein: CASSNAGAGEEKLFF.

The table lists this clone with a count of one. CDR3 sequence reads: CASSTKTGGAFF. CDR3 in DNA: TGTGCCAGCAGTACCAAGACAGGGGGAGCTTTCTTT. This rearrangement joins TRBV6-5 to TRBJ1-1; 9 nucleotides line up with TRBD1. V shed 5 bases, J shed 10 bases, and the junction held 5 bases outside the gene matches. CDR3 length: 12 residues. CDR1 is MNHEY and CDR2 is SVGAGI in the germline V gene.

The J gene is TRBJ1-6, the V gene TRBV30; 8 positions match TRBD1. The CDR3 has 14 residues. Germline assignment: CDR1 GTSNPN and CDR2 SVGIG (reference sequence). The J segment lost 5 bases and the V segment lost 5 bases, leaving 5 bases of the junction unmatched. CDR3 nucleotides: TGTGCCTGGTCGAGGGGACAGGATAATTCACCCCTCCACTTT. Translating gives CAWSRGQDNSPLHF.

This chain uses TRBV19 with TRBJ2-3, with D perhaps matching TRBD1 (5 bases). Germline CDR1 LNHDA, CDR2 SQIVND (reference sequence). The CDR3 spans 11 residues. With 10 bases removed from V and 4 bases from J, the gap between germline ends came to 9 bases. The CDR3 protein is CATGLSDTQYF. Here the CDR3 DNA reads TGTGCCACAGGGTTGTCAGATACGCAGTATTTT.

This chain links TRBV30 with TRBJ1-1, with a possible D match to TRBD1 (5 bases). This CDR3 spans 14 amino acids. Trimming took 2 bases from V and 5 from J, leaving 15 bases between them. The germline V gene has CDR1 GTSNPN and CDR2 SVGIG (reference sequence). CDR3 residues: CAWSMGGTWTEAFF. In DNA, the CDR3 is TGTGCCTGGAGTATGGGGGGGACGTGGACTGAAGCTTTCTTT.

The chain recombines TRBV19 with TRBJ1-5; no clear D gene. Germline CDR1 reads LNHDA; CDR2 reads SQIVND (reference sequence). Trimming removed 4 bases at V and 0 bases at J, with 4 bases between. The CDR3 has 13 amino acids. The CDR3 spells CASSTSSNQPQHF. The CDR3 nucleotides read TGTGCCAGTAGTACGAGTAGCAATCAGCCCCAGCATTTT.

For this clone: A read error may produce the germline difference seen at one junction end. V gene TRBV28 combines with J gene TRBJ2-7; TRBD1 matches at 11 bases. Germline loops: CDR1 MDHEN, CDR2 SYDVKM. The CDR3 runs 13 residues. The chain's CDR3 is CASGQGAVRDLLF. Written as DNA, the CDR3 is TGTGCCAGTGGACAGGGGGCGGTCCGGGACCTTCTATTC.

This clone was counted a single time. V usage is TRBV11-3 and J usage is TRBJ2-2, with 11 positions matching TRBD1. Germline trimming cut 2 bases from V and 2 bases from J; bases unmatched to any gene: 1. CDR3 length equals 16 residues. Per germline, CDR1 SGHNT and CDR2 YENEEA. CDR3 protein: CASSLRTGGNTGELFF. The CDR3 nucleotides are TGTGCCAGCAGCTTACGGACAGGGGGCAACACCGGGGAGCTGTTTTTT.

The chain carries TRBV7-9 and TRBJ2-3; D gene ambiguous. The V gene lost 1 base and the J gene lost 2 bases, with 7 bases spanning the gap. Germline V gene sequence: CDR1 SEHNR, CDR2 FQNEAQ (reference sequence). This CDR3 has 14 amino acids. In nucleotides, the CDR3 is TGTGCCAGCAGCTTAGGTCCGGTCACAGATACGCAGTATTTT. Encoded protein: CASSLGPVTDTQYF.

The rearrangement uses TRBV11-2 and TRBJ1-3, with TRBD1 identical over 8 bases. With 3 bases clipped from V and 16 bases from J, the junction kept 5 bases outside the gene matches. CDR3 length: 11 amino acids. Germline CDR1 reads SGHAT; CDR2 reads FQNNGV. The CDR3 nucleotides are TGTGCCAGCAGCTTTGGACAGGGAGGCTATTTT. Residues: CASSFGQGGYF.

V and J are TRBV28 and TRBJ2-5; the match to TRBD1 covers 9 bases. The germline gives CDR1 MDHEN, CDR2 SYDVKM. The CDR3 loop spans 16 amino acids. Trimming took 7 bases from V and 4 from J; bases not matched to a gene: 13. The CDR3 spells CASTPGTGFRGETQYF. The CDR3 DNA reads TGTGCCAGCACCCCCGGGACAGGGTTTCGTGGAGAGACCCAGTACTTC.

This clone was seen just once. V gene TRBV4-3 combines with J gene TRBJ2-1, with 8 bases lining up with TRBD2. CDR3 length: 18 residues. The ends lost 5 bases at V and 0 bases at J; junction bases unmatched: 12. From germline, CDR1 is LGHNA and CDR2 YSLEER. This chain's CDR3 is CASSSYPGLGSSYNEQFF. The CDR3 DNA sequence: TGCGCCAGCAGCTCTTATCCGGGACTAGGGAGCTCCTACAATGAGCAGTTCTTC.

The chain joins TRBV7-3 to TRBJ2-3; D is unresolved. The CDR3 contains 13 residues. V shed 6 bases and J shed 2 bases, with 9 bases lying between them. The germline gives CDR1 SGHTA, CDR2 FQGTGA. Written as DNA, the CDR3 is TGTGCCAGCAGTCCGCAATACACAGATACGCAGTATTTT. As protein: CASSPQYTDTQYF.

In the case of this clone: In the same sample, other DNA sequences code for this CDR3. The gene calls are TRBV19 and TRBJ2-2, with D unresolved. Germline CDR1 and CDR2: LNHDA and SQIVND (reference sequence). Trimming removed 3 bases from V and 0 bases from J, with 5 bases in between. This CDR3 region has 14 residues. The CDR3 sequence is CASSIGTNTGELFF. CDR3 nucleotides: TGTGCCAGTAGTATTGGGACGAACACCGGGGAGCTGTTTTTT.

The rearrangement joins TRBV11-3 to TRBJ2-1, with 10 nucleotides matching TRBD2. The CDR3 loop spans 16 amino acids. Germline-derived CDR1 and CDR2 are SGHNT and YENEEA. After removal of 5 bases from V and 7 bases from J, the junction contained 11 bases not matched to a gene. This CDR3 is CASSPTGTSVWNEQFF. CDR3 DNA sequence: TGTGCCAGCAGCCCGACCGGGACTAGCGTTTGGAATGAGCAGTTCTTC.

The genes are TRBV7-2 and TRBJ2-5; D call uncertain. The CDR3 extends over 12 amino acids. Germline loops: CDR1 SGHTA, CDR2 FQGNSA. Trimming left V 5 bases short and J 5 bases short, with 9 bases between. CDR3 region: CASSPPQETQYF. The DNA for the CDR3 is TGTGCCAGCAGCCCACCCCAGGAGACCCAGTACTTC.

The chain recombines TRBV5-1 with TRBJ1-1; D may be TRBD1 (5 bases). Trimming stripped 0 bases from V and 5 bases from J, with 14 bases between. Germline CDR1 is SGHRS and CDR2 is YFSETQ. The CDR3 totals 15 residues. The CDR3 nucleotides read TGCGCCAGCAGCTTGGGGGCGGGGGAGATGACTGAAGCTTTCTTT. Translating it yields CASSLGAGEMTEAFF.

This clone showed up just once. The rearrangement uses TRBV5-6 and TRBJ2-2, with D perhaps matching TRBD2 (5 bases). Germline CDR1 is SGHDT and CDR2 is YYEEEE. The CDR3 spans 16 residues. V lost 3 bases to trimming and J lost 4 bases, with 16 bases between them. This CDR3 reads CASSSTQRVRTGELFF. For the CDR3, the DNA is TGTGCCAGCAGCTCCACCCAGAGGGTCCGCACCGGGGAGCTGTTTTTT.

J is TRBJ2-5 and V is TRBV15; D is unresolved. Germline-derived CDR1 and CDR2 are LNHNV and YYDKDF (reference sequence). The ends were cut back, 5 bases at V and 5 bases at J, with 6 bases in the middle. CDR3 length equals 11 residues. As DNA, the CDR3 is TGTGCCACCAGCGGGGTGGAGACCCAGTACTTC. Translated: CATSGVETQYF. Filled out from reference TRBV15 and TRBJ2-5, the complete variable domain reads DAMVIQNPRYQVTQFGKPVTLSCSQTLNHNVMYWYQQKSSQAPKLLFHYYDKDFNNEADTPDNFQSRRPNTSFCFLDIRSPGLGDTAMYLCATSGVETQYFGPGTRLLVL.

The chain couples TRBV5-4 to TRBJ2-1, with D possibly TRBD1 on 6 matching bases. CDR1 is SGHNT, CDR2 YYREEE, per germline (reference sequence). V lost 2 bases and J lost 6, with 21 bases in between. The CDR3 runs 17 residues. The CDR3: CASSLALQGPTGNEQFF. The CDR3 DNA reads as TGTGCCAGCAGCTTAGCACTCCAGGGGCCCACTGGCAATGAGCAGTTCTTC.